This T cell receptor (beta chain) was sequenced in a study of cytomegalovirus exposure and HLA in healthy donors. Details on this clone: The antigen is unknown.

Study findings and constraints: Many donors carried some public TCRs, although rarity characterized most TCR sequences.

The PCR used 60 Vbeta and 13 Jbeta primers. Profiled with immunoSEQ multiplex PCR; TCRdb holds only in-frame clones, not every one. The sample yields some 140,000 clones, 85% to 90% seen once. This receptor was obtained from a woman between 25 and 40 years old in good health and CMV-seronegative. Specimen: PBMCs.

CDR3 coding DNA: TGTGCCAGCAGTTTTAACAGTCCCTCTCTGAATGAGCAGTTCTTC. This gives the protein CASSFNSPSLNEQFF. The gene calls are TRBV27 and TRBJ2-1, with D unclear. The CDR3 has 15 amino acids. Germline CDR1 reads MNHEY; CDR2 reads SMNVEV (reference sequence). With 3 bases removed from V and 7 bases from J, the gap between germline ends came to 16 bases.